The 21 T cell receptor beta chains reported below all come from one sample, sequenced in a study of blood T cells in healthy people across ages. Through a sample-barcoded 5' primer and a J-beta primer mix, a second PCR was run for 7 to 11 cycles. TCRdb reprocessed the 5' RACE reads via MiXCR and lists one record per CDR3 protein. This table holds more than 1,000,000 distinct CDR3 sequences, less than 25% found once. Another study also made use of these data, one on T cells of mothers and their children.

Material for sequencing was blood. These receptor sequences come from a girl between 2 and 10 years old in good health.

This clonotype has a handful of counts. The chain uses TRBV2 and TRBJ1-1, with a tentative D call TRBD1 (5 bases). V lost 8 bases and J 4 bases, leaving 20 bases between the germline ends. Germline loops: CDR1 SNHLY, CDR2 FYNNEI. The CDR3 has 15 amino acids. The CDR3 coding sequence is TGTGCCAGCGGCCCCGGGCAGGGTTCAAGCACTGAAGCTTTCTTT. Translation gives CASGPGQGSSTEAFF.

This chain joins TRBV12-3 or TRBV12-4 and TRBJ2-5; no reliable D call. The CDR3 spans 15 residues. V lost 1 base to trimming and J lost 5 bases, with 14 bases between them. CDR3 residues: CASSLGSAAFETQYF. The CDR3 DNA sequence: TGTGCCAGCAGTTTAGGTTCGGCGGCTTTTGAGACCCAGTACTTC.

The chain uses TRBV12-3 or TRBV12-4 and TRBJ2-6; D remains ambiguous. Trimming shortened V by 1 base and J by 3 bases, and 7 bases separated the two germline ends. The CDR3 consists of 15 residues. CDR3 bases: TGTGCCAGCAGTTTAGTAACTTGTGGGGCCAACGTCCTGACTTTC. Its translation is CASSLVTCGANVLTF.

The sample holds a few counts of this clonotype. V gene TRBV12-3 or TRBV12-4 combines with J gene TRBJ2-5, with D perhaps given as TRBD1 or TRBD2 (6 bases each). Trimming removed 3 bases at V and 5 bases at J, with 10 bases between. The CDR3 covers 13 residues. CDR3 sequence: CASSFRGPETQYF. In DNA form, the CDR3 reads TGTGCCAGCAGTTTCCGGGGGCCGGAGACCCAGTACTTC.

This clonotype was seen only a few times. This chain joins TRBV20-1 and TRBJ2-1; 8 nucleotides match TRBD1. The end of the DNA fits TRBJ2-7 better, so the J call may be wrong. The CDR3 runs 15 residues. In germline, CDR1 is DFQATT, CDR2 SNEGSKA (reference sequence). CDR3 nucleotide sequence: TGCAGTGCCACCCCGGACAGGGCGCCCACCTACGAGCAGTACTTC. Amino acids: CSATPDRAPTYEQYF.

In this sample, this clonotype turned up a few times. The V and J genes are TRBV29-1 and TRBJ2-2; D is ambiguous. Trimming stripped 5 bases from V and 3 bases from J, with 7 bases between. CDR1 is SQVTM and CDR2 is ANQGSEA in the germline V gene. The CDR3 length is 12 residues. The CDR3: CSVLSDTGELFF. The CDR3 DNA reads TGCAGCGTTCTAAGCGACACCGGGGAGCTGTTTTTT.

A few counts support this clonotype. The CDR3 here is CASSLEGGSSTEAFF. DNA of the CDR3: TGTGCCAGCAGCTTAGAGGGAGGAAGTAGTACTGAAGCTTTCTTT. V and J are TRBV7-9 and TRBJ1-1; no definite D call. This CDR3 comprises 15 residues. Deletions cut 1 base from V and 5 bases from J, with 14 bases between. Germline assignment: CDR1 SEHNR and CDR2 FQNEAQ (reference sequence).

The V call is TRBV6-1, the J call TRBJ2-5; 9 nucleotides agree with TRBD1. The CDR3 is 16 amino acids. The trim removed 6 bases at V and 2 bases at J, leaving 10 bases unmatched. Germline V CDR1 and CDR2: MNHNS, SASEGT. CDR3: CASRIGTGRKQETQYF. CDR3 nucleotide sequence: TGTGCCAGCAGAATCGGGACAGGGCGAAAGCAAGAGACCCAGTACTTC.

This clonotype appeared a few times. This rearrangement joins TRBV6-5 to TRBJ1-3; the D is unclear. The CDR3 spans 16 residues. With 2 bases removed from V and 3 bases from J, the gap between germline ends came to 14 bases. Germline V gene lookup returns CDR1 MNHEY and CDR2 SVGAGI. The CDR3 reads CASSYVQPSDGNTIYF. The CDR3 bases are TGTGCCAGCAGTTACGTCCAGCCCTCGGATGGAAACACCATATATTTT.

Only a few counts were recorded for this clonotype. The chain links TRBV28 to TRBJ2-5; D is perhaps TRBD2 (6 bases). The CDR3 runs to 13 residues. Germline CDR1 MDHEN, CDR2 SYDVKM. The V end lost 6 bases, the J end lost 11 bases, and 19 bases lay between the germline ends. The CDR3 DNA sequence: TGTGCCAGCAGATTGGGCGGTCCTAGCGTGCAGTACTTC. Translation gives CASRLGGPSVQYF. The whole variable domain, remainder taken from reference TRBV28 and TRBJ2-5, is DVKVTQSSRYLVKRTGEKVFLECVQDMDHENMFWYRQDPGLGLRLIYFSYDVKMKEKGDIPEGYSVSREKKERFSLILESASTNQTSMYLCASRLGGPSVQYFGPGTRLLVL.

V is TRBV4-3 and J is TRBJ1-1; the D is unclear. This CDR3 is 16 amino acids long. Germline CDR1 LGHNA, CDR2 YSLEER. With 0 bases removed from V and 6 bases from J, the gap between germline ends came to 17 bases. The CDR3 is CASSQDPSRVTAEAFF. The CDR3 bases are TGCGCCAGCAGCCAAGATCCTTCCCGAGTAACCGCTGAAGCTTTCTTT.

This clonotype was seen more than once but under ten times. This chain connects TRBV25-1 to TRBJ1-4; D remains ambiguous. The V gene lost 1 base and the J gene lost 3 bases, with 6 bases spanning the gap. The germline V gene has CDR1 MGHDK and CDR2 SYGVNS. The CDR3 has 14 residues. The CDR3 spells CASSESVANEKLFF. The CDR3 coding sequence is TGTGCCAGCAGTGAATCGGTTGCTAATGAAAAACTGTTTTTT. The variable domain in full, with the rest retrieved from reference TRBV25-1 and TRBJ1-4, is EADIYQTPRYLVIGTGKKITLECSQTMGHDKMYWYQQDPGMELHLIHYSYGVNSTEKGDLSSESTVSRIRTEHFPLTLESARPSHTSQYLCASSESVANEKLFFGSGTQLSVL.

The V and J genes are TRBV12-3 or TRBV12-4 and TRBJ2-5; D ambiguous. Trimming cost V 6 bases and J 3 bases, with 8 bases left between them. The CDR3 has 12 residues. The CDR3 region has the DNA TGTGCCAGCAGCATCCTGGAAGAGACCCAGTACTTC. It codes for CASSILEETQYF.

DNA for the CDR3: TGCAGTGCTGTTCCCCGGGACACCTACCTCAATGAGCAGTTCTTC. This gives the protein CSAVPRDTYLNEQFF. The chain combines TRBV20-1 with TRBJ2-1; D is perhaps TRBD1 (6 bases). The V gene's germline CDR1 is DFQATT and CDR2 SNEGSKA (reference sequence). The germline V and J ends were trimmed by 5 bases and 6 bases, with 20 bases remaining between them. CDR3 length: 15 residues.

The chain links TRBV12-3 or TRBV12-4 to TRBJ1-4; 11 nucleotides match TRBD1. The length of the CDR3 is 16 residues. Trimming took 5 bases from V and 7 from J; bases not matched to a gene: 9. Here the CDR3 reads CASSPGTGGGREKLFF. The CDR3 DNA reads as TGTGCCAGCAGTCCGGGGACAGGGGGAGGGCGTGAAAAACTGTTTTTT.

This clonotype was detected only once. A clone one base away is much larger, so this may be a read error. V and J are TRBV7-3 and TRBJ2-3; D not resolved. Germline-derived CDR1 and CDR2 are SGHTA and FQGTGA. V was cut by 5 bases and J by 6 bases, with 18 bases left in between. CDR3 length: 15 amino acids. The DNA for the CDR3 is TGTGCCAGCAGCCCAATTAGGGTTATCACGGATACGCAGTATTTT. This sequence encodes CASSPIRVITDTQYF.

The rearrangement links TRBV4-1 to TRBJ2-5; the D is unclear. The ends were cut back, 4 bases at V and 2 bases at J, with 14 bases in the middle. Germline values: CDR1 MGHRA, CDR2 YSYEKL. The CDR3 runs to 15 residues. The CDR3, as DNA: TGCGCCAGCAGCCCCCCCGGAGCGCTACAAGAGACCCAGTACTTC. Translation gives CASSPPGALQETQYF.

This clonotype was recorded a few times. V gene TRBV7-9 combines with J gene TRBJ1-1; no firm D call. The V gene's germline CDR1 is SEHNR and CDR2 FQNEAQ (reference sequence). The CDR3 sequence is 14 residues long. The V end was cut by 5 bases, the J end by 3 bases, with 13 bases between. Here the CDR3 DNA reads TGTGCCAGCAGCCAAACAGCCGACGACACTGAAGCTTTCTTT. Translating gives CASSQTADDTEAFF.

V is TRBV11-2 and J is TRBJ1-4; TRBD1 matches 9 bases. V gave up 5 bases and J gave up 5 bases; unmatched junction bases: 12. Per the germline V gene, CDR1 is SGHAT and CDR2 is FQNNGV. CDR3 length: 17 amino acids. The CDR3 DNA follows: TGTGCCAGCAGCCCAGGGGGGACAGGGCTGTTGAATGAAAAACTGTTTTTT. It encodes CASSPGGTGLLNEKLFF. Full variable domain (outside the CDR3, taken from reference TRBV11-2 and TRBJ1-4): EAGVAQSPRYKIIEKRQSVAFWCNPISGHATLYWYQQILGQGPKLLIQFQNNGVVDDSQLPKDRFSAERLKGVDSTLKIQPAKLEDSAVYLCASSPGGTGLLNEKLFFGSGTQLSVL.

This clonotype was observed a few times. This chain connects TRBV7-8 to TRBJ2-5; no firm D call. CDR3 size: 15 residues. CDR1 and CDR2 from the germline V gene are SGHVS and FQNEAQ. V lost 3 bases and J lost 2, with 13 bases in between. The DNA for the CDR3 is TGTGCCAGCAGCTTTCATTCAGACCAGCAAGAGACCCAGTACTTC. Protein sequence: CASSFHSDQQETQYF. Together with reference TRBV7-8 and TRBJ2-5, the CDR3 gives the full variable domain: GAGVSQSPRYKVAKRGQDVALRCDPISGHVSLFWYQQALGQGPEFLTYFQNEAQLDKSGLPSDRFFAERPEGSVSTLKIQRTQQEDSAVYLCASSFHSDQQETQYFGPGTRLLVL.

This clonotype was seen a handful of times. One end of the junction is discordant with germline, which a read error may explain. This rearrangement joins TRBV18 to TRBJ2-5; D is perhaps TRBD1 (6 bases). The V gene's germline CDR1 is KGHSH and CDR2 LQKENI. This CDR3 is built from 15 residues. The CDR3: CASSPLWTAQETQYF. CDR3 DNA sequence: TGTGCCAGCTCTCCACTCTGGACAGCCCAAGAGACCCAGTACTTC. Complete variable domain (other parts from reference TRBV18 and TRBJ2-5): NAGVMQNPRHLVRRRGQEARLRCSPMKGHSHVYWYRQLPEEGLKFMVYLQKENIIDESGMPKERFSAEFPKEGPSILRIQQVVRGDSAAYFCASSPLWTAQETQYFGPGTRLLVL.